This entry features one T cell receptor (beta chain) sequence. CDR1 is SGHAT, CDR2 FQNNGV, per germline. CDR3 size: 14 residues. With 1 base removed from V and 7 bases from J, the gap between germline ends came to 13 bases. Assay used: immunoSEQ multiplex PCR; TCRdb lists only in-frame clones, some missing. This table holds about 54,000 clones, more than 85% found once. The sample comes from a study of T cell changes during pregnancy in multiple sclerosis. The chain is built from TRBV11-2 and TRBJ1-1; a weak D match, TRBD1 (5 bases). The sample here was peripheral blood, taken after pregnancy. The clonotype comes from a female donor in good health, enrolled as a control in a pregnancy study. The CDR3 DNA follows: TGTGCCAGCAGCTTAGGACCTCCTCAGGGTGAAGCTTTCTTT. It encodes CASSLGPPQGEAFF.